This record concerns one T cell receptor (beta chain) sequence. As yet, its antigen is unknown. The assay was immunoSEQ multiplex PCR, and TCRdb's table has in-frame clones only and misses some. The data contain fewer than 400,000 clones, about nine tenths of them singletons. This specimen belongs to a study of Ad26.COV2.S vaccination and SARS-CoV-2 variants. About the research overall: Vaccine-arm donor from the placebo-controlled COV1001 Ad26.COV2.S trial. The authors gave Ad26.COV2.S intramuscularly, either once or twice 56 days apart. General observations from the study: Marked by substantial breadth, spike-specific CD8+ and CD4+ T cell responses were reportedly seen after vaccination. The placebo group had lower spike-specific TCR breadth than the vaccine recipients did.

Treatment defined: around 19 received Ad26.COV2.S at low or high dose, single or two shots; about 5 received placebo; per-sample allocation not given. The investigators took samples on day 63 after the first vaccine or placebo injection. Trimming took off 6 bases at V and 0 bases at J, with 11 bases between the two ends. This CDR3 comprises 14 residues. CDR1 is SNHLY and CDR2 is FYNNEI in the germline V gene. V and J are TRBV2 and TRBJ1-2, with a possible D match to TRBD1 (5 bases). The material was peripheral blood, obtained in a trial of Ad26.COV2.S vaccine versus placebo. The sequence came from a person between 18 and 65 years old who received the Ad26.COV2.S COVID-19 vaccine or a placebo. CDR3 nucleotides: TGTGCCAGCAGGACACCGACAGCTAACTATGGCTACACCTTC. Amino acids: CASRTPTANYGYTF.